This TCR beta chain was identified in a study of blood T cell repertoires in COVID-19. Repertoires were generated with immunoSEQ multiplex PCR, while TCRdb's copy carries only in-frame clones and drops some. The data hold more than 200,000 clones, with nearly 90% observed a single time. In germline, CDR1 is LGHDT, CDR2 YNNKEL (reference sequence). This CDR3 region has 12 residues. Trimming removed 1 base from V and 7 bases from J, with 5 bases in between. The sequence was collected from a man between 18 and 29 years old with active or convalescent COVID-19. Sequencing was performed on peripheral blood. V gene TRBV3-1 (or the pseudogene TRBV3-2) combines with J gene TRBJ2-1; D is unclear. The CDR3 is CASSQVNNEQFF. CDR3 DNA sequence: TGTGCCAGCAGCCAAGTCAATAATGAGCAGTTCTTC.